A selection of T cell receptor beta chains follows, all from one sample in a study of cytomegalovirus exposure and HLA in healthy donors. Measured with immunoSEQ multiplex PCR; TCRdb has only the in-frame clones, and not every one. The data hold 65,000 to 100,000 clones, with over 85% observed a single time. The sequenced material came from PBMCs. These receptors all stem from a woman between 25 and 40 years old in good health and CMV-seronegative. Each CDR3 is given with its conserved first and last residue. D genes are given only for firm matches. Clone size is stated in some rows and not others, as once, few, many or a class when expanded.

J: TRBJ1-1
size: -
D: -
V: TRBV7-9
CDR3: CASSLEEFEAFF
DNA: TGTGCCAGCAGCTTAGAAGAGTTTGAAGCTTTCTTT

J: TRBJ2-2
size: -
D: -
V: TRBV19
CDR3: CASSTGIDWTNTGELFF
DNA: TGTGCCAGTAGTACCGGGATAGACTGGACGAACACCGGGGAGCTGTTTTTT

J: TRBJ2-2
size: -
D: -
V: TRBV19
CDR3: CASSIEGTGELFF
DNA: TGTGCCAGTAGTATCGAGGGAACCGGGGAGCTGTTTTTT

J: TRBJ2-2
size: -
D: TRBD1
V: TRBV7-3
CDR3: CASSFTGVVGELFF
DNA: TGTGCCAGCAGCTTTACAGGGGTAGTAGGGGAGCTGTTTTTT

J: TRBJ1-5
size: -
D: TRBD1
V: TRBV7-2
CDR3: CASSKGGTGSGQPQHF
DNA: TGTGCCAGCAGCAAAGGAGGGACAGGGAGCGGTCAGCCCCAGCATTTT

J: TRBJ2-5
size: -
D: -
V: TRBV6-1
CDR3: CASEGLAWTQYF
DNA: TGTGCCTCCGAGGGGCTAGCGTGGACCCAGTACTTC

J: TRBJ1-3
size: -
D: -
V: TRBV30
CDR3: CAWSAGDGNTIYF
DNA: TGTGCCTGGAGTGCCGGAGACGGAAACACCATATATTTT

J: TRBJ2-2
size: -
D: TRBD2
V: TRBV30
CDR3: CAWRSGRDTGELFF
DNA: TGTGCCTGGCGGAGCGGGAGGGACACCGGGGAGCTGTTTTTT

J: TRBJ2-7
size: -
D: TRBD1
V: TRBV4-1
CDR3: CATQGTGSYEQYF
DNA: TGCGCCACCCAAGGGACAGGTAGCTACGAGCAGTACTTC

J: TRBJ1-5
size: -
D: TRBD1
V: TRBV10-3
CDR3: CAISGQGGQPQHF
DNA: TGTGCCATCAGCGGACAGGGGGGTCAGCCCCAGCATTTT

J: TRBJ2-1
size: -
D: -
V: TRBV30
CDR3: CAWSRQHNEQFF
DNA: TGTGCCTGGAGTAGACAGCACAATGAGCAGTTCTTC

J: TRBJ2-2
size: -
D: -
V: TRBV9
CDR3: CASSPDSTNTGELFF
DNA: TGTGCCAGCAGCCCTGACAGTACGAACACCGGGGAGCTGTTTTTT

J: TRBJ2-3
size: -
D: TRBD2
V: TRBV29-1
CDR3: CSVEDPSQRDSTDTQYF
DNA: TGCAGCGTTGAAGATCCGTCCCAGCGGGATAGCACAGATACGCAGTATTTT

J: TRBJ2-2
size: -
D: -
V: TRBV30
CDR3: CAWSVGRSYTGELFF
DNA: TGTGCCTGGAGTGTTGGTCGGAGTTACACCGGGGAGCTGTTTTTT

J: TRBJ2-7
size: -
D: TRBD2
V: TRBV4-2
CDR3: CASSPQTSGEPYEQYF
DNA: TGTGCCAGCAGCCCCCAAACTAGCGGAGAACCCTACGAGCAGTACTTC

J: TRBJ1-1
size: -
D: TRBD1
V: TRBV5-1
CDR3: CASSLDRDRGLPEAFF
DNA: TGCGCCAGCAGCTTGGATAGGGACAGGGGGCTGCCTGAAGCTTTCTTT

J: TRBJ1-1
size: -
D: TRBD1
V: TRBV6-6
CDR3: CASSYRTGDTEAFF
DNA: TGTGCCAGCAGTTACAGGACAGGAGACACTGAAGCTTTCTTT

J: TRBJ1-1
size: -
D: -
V: TRBV6-5
CDR3: CATRRTLTEAFF
DNA: TGTGCCACTCGTAGGACATTAACTGAAGCTTTCTTT

J: TRBJ1-6
size: -
D: -
V: TRBV9
CDR3: CASSVNPNNSPLHF
DNA: TGTGCCAGCAGCGTAAATCCCAATAATTCACCCCTCCACTTT

J: TRBJ2-1
size: -
D: -
V: TRBV19
CDR3: CASSMRWLGHPMSSYNEQFF
DNA: TGTGCCAGTAGTATGAGGTGGTTGGGACACCCCATGAGCTCCTACAATGAGCAGTTCTTC

J: TRBJ2-7
size: -
D: -
V: TRBV28
CDR3: CASAGGMWGPSFYEQYF
DNA: TGTGCCAGCGCTGGGGGGATGTGGGGCCCCTCGTTCTACGAGCAGTACTTC

J: TRBJ2-1
size: -
D: TRBD2
V: TRBV7-9
CDR3: CASSSRGGEQFF
DNA: TGTGCCAGCAGTTCCCGGGGGGGTGAGCAGTTCTTC

J: TRBJ1-1
size: -
D: -
V: TRBV30
CDR3: CAWSLRGGTEAFF
DNA: TGTGCCTGGAGCCTTCGGGGGGGGACTGAAGCTTTCTTT

J: TRBJ2-1
size: -
D: TRBD2
V: TRBV9
CDR3: CASTLAGESYNEQFF
DNA: TGTGCCAGTACCCTAGCGGGAGAATCCTACAATGAGCAGTTCTTC

J: TRBJ2-7
size: -
D: TRBD1
V: TRBV7-2
CDR3: CASTHRGVSEQYF
DNA: TGTGCCAGCACGCACAGGGGCGTCAGCGAGCAGTACTTC

J: TRBJ1-6
size: -
D: TRBD1
V: TRBV28
CDR3: CATYRGLSSPLHF
DNA: TGTGCCACCTACAGGGGGCTAAGTTCACCCCTCCACTTT

J: TRBJ1-1
size: -
D: -
V: TRBV30
CDR3: CAWRGSGVTEAFF
DNA: TGTGCCTGGAGGGGGAGCGGCGTCACTGAAGCTTTCTTT

J: TRBJ2-7
size: -
D: -
V: TRBV28
CDR3: CASSLGPGYEQYF
DNA: TGTGCCAGCAGTTTGGGGCCGGGCTACGAGCAGTACTTC

J: TRBJ2-6
size: -
D: -
V: TRBV5-8
CDR3: CASTSYSGANVLTF
DNA: TGTGCCAGCACCTCGTACTCTGGGGCCAACGTCCTGACTTTC

J: TRBJ2-5
size: -
D: -
V: TRBV20-1
CDR3: CSASKKETQYF
DNA: TGCAGTGCTAGTAAAAAAGAGACCCAGTACTTC

J: TRBJ2-7
size: -
D: -
V: TRBV7-9
CDR3: CASSLDRSYEQYF
DNA: TGTGCCAGCAGCTTAGACAGGTCCTACGAGCAGTACTTC

J: TRBJ2-7
size: -
D: -
V: TRBV19
CDR3: CASSIKVGTNYYEQYF
DNA: TGTGCCAGTAGTATTAAGGTAGGGACAAATTACTACGAGCAGTACTTC

J: TRBJ1-2
size: once
D: -
V: TRBV7-9
CDR3: CASSLDTNYGYTF
DNA: TGTGCCAGCAGCTTAGACACTAACTATGGCTACACCTTC

J: TRBJ2-5
size: once
D: -
V: TRBV18
CDR3: CASSPVQETQYF
DNA: TGTGCCAGCTCACCAGTACAAGAGACCCAGTACTTC

J: TRBJ1-3
size: -
D: -
V: TRBV6-1
CDR3: CASSEERGVRGNTIYF
DNA: TGTGCCAGCAGTGAAGAGCGGGGAGTGAGGGGAAACACCATATATTTT

J: TRBJ2-1
size: -
D: -
V: TRBV19
CDR3: CASSIRVSSYNEQFF
DNA: TGTGCCAGTAGTATTAGAGTAAGCTCCTACAATGAGCAGTTCTTC

J: TRBJ1-2
size: -
D: -
V: TRBV7-2
CDR3: CASSLEHNYGYTF
DNA: TGTGCCAGCAGCCTCGAACATAACTATGGCTACACCTTC

J: TRBJ2-2
size: -
D: -
V: TRBV9
CDR3: CASSPGLLTGELFF
DNA: TGTGCCAGCAGCCCAGGACTGCTCACCGGGGAGCTGTTTTTT

J: TRBJ1-3
size: -
D: TRBD1
V: TRBV29-1
CDR3: CSVATGTGNTIYF
DNA: TGCAGCGTCGCGACAGGGACTGGAAACACCATATATTTT

J: TRBJ1-2
size: -
D: -
V: TRBV9
CDR3: CASRAGVNGYTF
DNA: TGTGCCAGCAGAGCAGGGGTAAATGGCTACACCTTC